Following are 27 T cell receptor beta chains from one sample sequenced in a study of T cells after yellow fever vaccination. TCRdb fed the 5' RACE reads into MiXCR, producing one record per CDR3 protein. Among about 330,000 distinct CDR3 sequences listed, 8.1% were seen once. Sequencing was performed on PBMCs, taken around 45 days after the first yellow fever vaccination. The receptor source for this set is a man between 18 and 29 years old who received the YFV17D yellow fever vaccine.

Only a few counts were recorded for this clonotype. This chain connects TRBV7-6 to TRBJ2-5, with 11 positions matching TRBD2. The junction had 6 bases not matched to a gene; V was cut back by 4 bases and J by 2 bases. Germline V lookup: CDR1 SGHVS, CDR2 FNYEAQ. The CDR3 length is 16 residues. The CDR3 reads CASSWTSGHLQETQYF. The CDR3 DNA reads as TGTGCCAGCAGCTGGACTAGCGGGCATCTTCAAGAGACCCAGTACTTC.

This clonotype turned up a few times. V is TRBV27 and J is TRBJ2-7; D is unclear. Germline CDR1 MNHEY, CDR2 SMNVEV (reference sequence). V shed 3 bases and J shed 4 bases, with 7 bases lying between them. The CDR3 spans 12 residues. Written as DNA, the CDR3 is TGTGCCAGCAGTTTCCTCGAATACGAGCAGTACGTC. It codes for CASSFLEYEQYV.

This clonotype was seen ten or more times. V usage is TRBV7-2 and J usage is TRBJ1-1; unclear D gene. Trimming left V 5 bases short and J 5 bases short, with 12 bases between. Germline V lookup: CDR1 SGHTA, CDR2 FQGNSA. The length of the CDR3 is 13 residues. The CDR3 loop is CASSPPEVTEAFF. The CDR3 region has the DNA TGTGCCAGCAGCCCACCAGAGGTGACTGAAGCTTTCTTT.

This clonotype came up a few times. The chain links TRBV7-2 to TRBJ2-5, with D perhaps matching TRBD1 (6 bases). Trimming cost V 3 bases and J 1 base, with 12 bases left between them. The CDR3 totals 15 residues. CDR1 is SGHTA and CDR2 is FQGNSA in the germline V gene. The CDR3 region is CASSFYGQSQETQYF. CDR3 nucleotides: TGTGCCAGCAGCTTTTATGGACAGTCCCAAGAGACCCAGTACTTC.

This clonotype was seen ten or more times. The CDR3 loop reads CASSPGDSGNTIYF. In DNA form, the CDR3 reads TGTGCCAGCTCACCAGGGGACTCTGGAAACACCATATATTTT. This chain joins TRBV18 and TRBJ1-3; D gene uncertain. CDR1 is KGHSH, CDR2 LQKENI, per germline. V was trimmed by 2 bases and J by 0 bases, leaving 5 bases between them. The CDR3 contains 14 residues.

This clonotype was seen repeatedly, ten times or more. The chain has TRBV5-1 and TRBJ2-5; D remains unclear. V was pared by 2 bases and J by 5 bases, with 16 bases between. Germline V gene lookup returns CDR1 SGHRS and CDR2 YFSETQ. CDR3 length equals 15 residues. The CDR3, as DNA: TGCGCCAGCAGCTTAGGTCAAACCTCTGAGGAGACCCAGTACTTC. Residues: CASSLGQTSEETQYF. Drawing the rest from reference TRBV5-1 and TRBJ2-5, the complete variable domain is KAGVTQTPRYLIKTRGQQVTLSCSPISGHRSVSWYQQTPGQGLQFLFEYFSETQRNKGNFPGRFSGRQFSNSRSEMNVSTLELGDSALYLCASSLGQTSEETQYFGPGTRLLVL.

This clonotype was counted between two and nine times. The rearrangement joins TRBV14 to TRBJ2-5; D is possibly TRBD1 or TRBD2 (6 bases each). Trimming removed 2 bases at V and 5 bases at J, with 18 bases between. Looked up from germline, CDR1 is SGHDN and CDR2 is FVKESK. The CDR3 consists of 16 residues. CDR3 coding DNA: TGTGCCAGCAGCCAAATGGGTTCGGGGGCTATCGAGACCCAGTACTTC. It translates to CASSQMGSGAIETQYF.

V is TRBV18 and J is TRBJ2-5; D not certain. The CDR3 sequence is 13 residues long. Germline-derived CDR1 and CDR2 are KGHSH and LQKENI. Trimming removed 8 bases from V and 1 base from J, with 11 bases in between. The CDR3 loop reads CASAPAVQETQYF. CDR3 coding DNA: TGTGCCAGCGCTCCGGCAGTCCAAGAGACCCAGTACTTC.

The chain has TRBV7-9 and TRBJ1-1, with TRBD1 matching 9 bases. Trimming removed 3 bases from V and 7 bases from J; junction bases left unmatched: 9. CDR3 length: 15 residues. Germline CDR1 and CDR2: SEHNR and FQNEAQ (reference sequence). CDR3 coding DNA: TGTGCCAGCAGCTTCCCGAGACAGGGGGATGATGAAGCTTTCTTT. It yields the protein CASSFPRQGDDEAFF. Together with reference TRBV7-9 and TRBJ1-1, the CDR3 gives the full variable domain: DTGVSQNPRHKITKRGQNVTFRCDPISEHNRLYWYRQTLGQGPEFLTYFQNEAQLEKSRLLSDRFSAERPKGSFSTLEIQRTEQGDSAMYLCASSFPRQGDDEAFFGQGTRLTVV.

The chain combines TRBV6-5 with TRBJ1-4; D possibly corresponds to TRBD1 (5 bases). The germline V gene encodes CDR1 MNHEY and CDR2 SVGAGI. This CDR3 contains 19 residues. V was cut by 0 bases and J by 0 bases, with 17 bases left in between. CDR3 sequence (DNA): TGTGCCAGCAGTTACTCTACCGGGGCTTGGGAAGCAACTAATGAAAAACTGTTTTTT. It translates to CASSYSTGAWEATNEKLFF.

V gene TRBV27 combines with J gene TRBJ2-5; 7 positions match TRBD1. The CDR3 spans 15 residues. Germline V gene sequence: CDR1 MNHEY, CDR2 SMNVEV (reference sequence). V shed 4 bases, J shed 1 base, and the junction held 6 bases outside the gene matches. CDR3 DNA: TGTGCCAGCAGTTCCAGGACAGGACGCCAAGAGACCCAGTACTTC. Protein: CASSSRTGRQETQYF.

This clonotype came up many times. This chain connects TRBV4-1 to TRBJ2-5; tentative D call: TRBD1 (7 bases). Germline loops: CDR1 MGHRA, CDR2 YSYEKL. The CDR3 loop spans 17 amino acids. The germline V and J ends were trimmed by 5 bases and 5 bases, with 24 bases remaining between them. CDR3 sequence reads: CASSSRGTLEGEETQYF. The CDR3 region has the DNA TGCGCCAGCAGCTCCAGGGGGACTCTTGAGGGCGAGGAGACCCAGTACTTC.

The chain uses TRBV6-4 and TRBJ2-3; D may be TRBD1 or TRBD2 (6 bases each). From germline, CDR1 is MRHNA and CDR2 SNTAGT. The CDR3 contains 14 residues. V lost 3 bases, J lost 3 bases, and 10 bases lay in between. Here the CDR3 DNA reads TGTGCCAGCAGTGAGGGGGGCGCGACAGATACGCAGTATTTT. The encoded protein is CASSEGGATDTQYF.

The CDR3 sequence: CASSRNPENTGELFF. CDR3 DNA: TGTGCCAGCAGTCGTAATCCCGAGAACACCGGGGAGCTGTTTTTT. The chain employs TRBV6-1 and TRBJ2-2; D gene uncertain. Trimming shortened V by 5 bases and J by 1 base, and 11 bases separated the two germline ends. The V gene's germline CDR1 is MNHNS and CDR2 SASEGT. There are 15 residues in the CDR3.

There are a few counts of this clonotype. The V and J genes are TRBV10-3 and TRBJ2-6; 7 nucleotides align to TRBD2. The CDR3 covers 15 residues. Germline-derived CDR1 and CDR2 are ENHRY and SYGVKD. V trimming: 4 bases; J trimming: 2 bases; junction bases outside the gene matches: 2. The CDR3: CAISVGGAGANVLTF. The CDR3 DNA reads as TGTGCCATCAGTGTGGGGGGGGCTGGGGCCAACGTCCTGACTTTC.

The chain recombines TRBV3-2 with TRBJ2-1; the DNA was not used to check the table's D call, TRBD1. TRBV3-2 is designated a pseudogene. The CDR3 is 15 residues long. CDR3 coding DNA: TGTGCCAGCAGCCCCGGGGTCAGCTGCTACAATGAGCAGTTCTTC. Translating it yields CASSPGVSCYNEQFF.

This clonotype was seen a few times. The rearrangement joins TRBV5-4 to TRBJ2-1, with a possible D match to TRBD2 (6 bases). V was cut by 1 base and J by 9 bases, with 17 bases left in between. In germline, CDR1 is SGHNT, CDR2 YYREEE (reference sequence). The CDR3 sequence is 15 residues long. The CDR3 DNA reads TGTGCCAGCAGCTTGAGTCTTGGCGGGGCCGGTGAGCAGTTCTTC. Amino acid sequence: CASSLSLGGAGEQFF.

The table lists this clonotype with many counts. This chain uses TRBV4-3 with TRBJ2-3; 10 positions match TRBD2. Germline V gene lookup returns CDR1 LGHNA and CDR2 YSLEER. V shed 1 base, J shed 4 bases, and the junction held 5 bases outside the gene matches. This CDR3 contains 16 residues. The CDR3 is CASSQVSGGASDTQYF. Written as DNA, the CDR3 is TGCGCCAGCAGCCAAGTCAGCGGGGGGGCCTCAGATACGCAGTATTTT.

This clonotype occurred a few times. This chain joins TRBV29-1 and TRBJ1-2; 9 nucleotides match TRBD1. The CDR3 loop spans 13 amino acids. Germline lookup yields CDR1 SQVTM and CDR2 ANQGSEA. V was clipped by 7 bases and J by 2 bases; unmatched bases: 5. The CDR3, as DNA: TGCAGCGCCCGGACAGGGGTGAACTATGGCTACACCTTC. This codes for CSARTGVNYGYTF.

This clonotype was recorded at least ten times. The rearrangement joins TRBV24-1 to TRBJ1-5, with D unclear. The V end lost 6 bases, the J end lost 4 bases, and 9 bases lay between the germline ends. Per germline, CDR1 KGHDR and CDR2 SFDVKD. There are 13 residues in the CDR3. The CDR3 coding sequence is TGTGCCACCAGTCCAGGTTGGAATCAGCCCCAGCATTTT. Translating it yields CATSPGWNQPQHF.

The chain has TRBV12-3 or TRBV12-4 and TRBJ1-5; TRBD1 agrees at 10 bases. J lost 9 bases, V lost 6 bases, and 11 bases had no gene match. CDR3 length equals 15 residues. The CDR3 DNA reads TGTGCCAGCAGCCCCGGGACAGGGGATTTTTTGCCCCAGCATTTT. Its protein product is CASSPGTGDFLPQHF.

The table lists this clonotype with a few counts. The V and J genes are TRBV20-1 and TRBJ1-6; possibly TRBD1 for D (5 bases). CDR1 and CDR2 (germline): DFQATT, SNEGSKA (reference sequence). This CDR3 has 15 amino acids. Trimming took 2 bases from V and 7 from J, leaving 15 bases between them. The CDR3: CSARLTGRGNSPLHF. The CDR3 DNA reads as TGCAGTGCTAGACTCACAGGCAGAGGGAATTCACCCCTCCACTTT.

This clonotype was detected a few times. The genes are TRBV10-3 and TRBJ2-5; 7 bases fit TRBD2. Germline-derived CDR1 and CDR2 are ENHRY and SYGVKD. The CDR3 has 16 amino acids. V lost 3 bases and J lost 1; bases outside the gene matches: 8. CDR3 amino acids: CAISEGLAASQETQYF. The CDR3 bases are TGTGCCATCAGTGAAGGGCTAGCGGCGAGCCAAGAGACCCAGTACTTC.

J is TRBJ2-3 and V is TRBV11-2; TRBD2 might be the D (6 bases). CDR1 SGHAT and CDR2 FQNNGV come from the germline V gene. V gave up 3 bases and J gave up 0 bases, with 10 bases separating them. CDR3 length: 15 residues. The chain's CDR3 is CASSFPGLSTDTQYF. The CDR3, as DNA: TGTGCCAGCAGCTTTCCGGGACTCAGCACAGATACGCAGTATTTT.

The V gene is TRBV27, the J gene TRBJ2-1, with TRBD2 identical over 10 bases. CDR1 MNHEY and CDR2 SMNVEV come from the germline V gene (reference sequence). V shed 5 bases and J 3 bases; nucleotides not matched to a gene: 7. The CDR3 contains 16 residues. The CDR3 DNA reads TGTGCCAGCAGTCCGCAATGGACTAGCGGCTACAATGAGCAGTTCTTC. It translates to CASSPQWTSGYNEQFF.

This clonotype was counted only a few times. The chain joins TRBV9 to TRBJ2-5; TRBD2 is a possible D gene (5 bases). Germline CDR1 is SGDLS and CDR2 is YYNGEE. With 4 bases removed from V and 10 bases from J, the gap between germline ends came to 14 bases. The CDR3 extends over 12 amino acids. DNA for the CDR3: TGTGCCAGCAGCCTACCTGATCGGGACCAGTACTTC. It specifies CASSLPDRDQYF.

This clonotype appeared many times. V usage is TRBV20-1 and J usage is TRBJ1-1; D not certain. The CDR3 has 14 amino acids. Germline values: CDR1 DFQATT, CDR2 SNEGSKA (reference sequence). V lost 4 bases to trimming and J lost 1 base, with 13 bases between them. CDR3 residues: CSAKEDGGNTEAFF. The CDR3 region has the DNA TGCAGTGCTAAAGAGGACGGAGGGAACACTGAAGCTTTCTTT.